This T cell receptor beta chain emerged from a study of OX40 agonist ivuxolimab in advanced cancers. Study-wide context: The study enrolled dose-escalation patients with hepatocellular carcinoma, melanoma, renal cell or head and neck cancer.

Per the germline V gene, CDR1 is SGHTA and CDR2 is FQGNSA. The V gene end was trimmed by 5 bases and the J gene end by 5 bases; junction bases not matched to a gene: 8. The CDR3 covers 15 residues. Clones were sequenced by immunoSEQ multiplex PCR, and TCRdb holds only the in-frame ones, with some missing. Among 85,000 to 100,000 clones listed, about 87% were seen once. The rearrangement uses TRBV7-2 and TRBJ2-7; 11 bases are a match to TRBD2. The sample was CD4+ or CD8+ T cells sorted from blood, taken in a trial of the OX40 agonist ivuxolimab. This receptor was taken from an adult with an advanced solid tumor such as melanoma, head and neck, liver or kidney cancer. The CDR3 loop is CASSKGTSGRDEQYV. DNA for the CDR3: TGTGCCAGCAGCAAAGGGACTAGCGGCAGGGACGAGCAGTACGTC.